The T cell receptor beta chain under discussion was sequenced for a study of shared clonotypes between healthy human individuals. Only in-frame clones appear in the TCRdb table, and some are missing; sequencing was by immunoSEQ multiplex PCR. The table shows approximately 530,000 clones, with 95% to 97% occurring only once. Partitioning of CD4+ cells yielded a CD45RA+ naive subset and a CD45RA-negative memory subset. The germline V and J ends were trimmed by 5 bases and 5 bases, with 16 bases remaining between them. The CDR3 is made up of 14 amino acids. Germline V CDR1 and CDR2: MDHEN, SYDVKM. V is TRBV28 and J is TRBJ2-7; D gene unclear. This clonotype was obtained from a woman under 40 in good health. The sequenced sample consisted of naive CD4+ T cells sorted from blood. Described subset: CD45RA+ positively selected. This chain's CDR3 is CASSPHHLVHEQYF. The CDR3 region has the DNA TGTGCCAGCAGTCCCCACCATCTAGTCCACGAGCAGTACTTC. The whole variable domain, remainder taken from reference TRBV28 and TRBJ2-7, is DVKVTQSSRYLVKRTGEKVFLECVQDMDHENMFWYRQDPGLGLRLIYFSYDVKMKEKGDIPEGYSVSREKKERFSLILESASTNQTSMYLCASSPHHLVHEQYFGPGTRLTVT.